The next 25 T cell receptor beta chains were all read from a single sample in a study of blood T cell repertoires in COVID-19. Repertoires were generated with immunoSEQ multiplex PCR, while TCRdb's copy carries only in-frame clones and drops some. The table records approximately 88,000 clones, roughly 78% of them present only once. The sequencing sample was made of peripheral blood. These receptors originate from a woman over 75 with acute or convalescent COVID-19.

The rearrangement joins TRBV12-3 or TRBV12-4 to TRBJ2-3; D gene unclear. V gave up 5 bases and J gave up 5 bases, with 8 bases separating them. CDR3 size: 12 residues. CDR3 DNA sequence: TGTGCCAGCAGTCAAACAAGAGATACGCAGTATTTT. Protein sequence: CASSQTRDTQYF.

The V call is TRBV24-1, the J call TRBJ2-1; 7 bases align to TRBD1. Germline V lookup: CDR1 KGHDR, CDR2 SFDVKD. The CDR3 runs to 16 residues. The junction had 11 bases not matched to a gene; V was cut back by 3 bases and J by 7 bases. In DNA, the CDR3 is TGTGCCACCAGTGATCCCACAGGGGCGGAAGGGAATGAGCAGTTCTTC. It specifies CATSDPTGAEGNEQFF.

The rearrangement uses TRBV7-3 and TRBJ2-1, with a tentative D call TRBD1 (5 bases). CDR3 length: 15 amino acids. In germline, CDR1 is SGHTA, CDR2 FQGTGA. Between the trimmed V and J ends, which lost 5 bases and 6 bases, there was a span of 17 bases. This chain's CDR3 is CASSQLGQTPNEQFF. CDR3 bases: TGTGCCAGCAGCCAATTGGGGCAAACACCCAATGAGCAGTTCTTC.

The chain has TRBV7-3 and TRBJ2-1; 11 bases line up with TRBD2. The ends lost 4 bases at V and 3 bases at J; junction bases unmatched: 2. The CDR3 extends over 15 amino acids. The germline CDR1 and CDR2 sequences are SGHTA and FQGTGA. CDR3 in amino acids: CASSSTSGDYNEQFF. The CDR3 nucleotides are TGTGCCAGCAGCTCGACTAGCGGGGACTACAATGAGCAGTTCTTC.

V is TRBV19 and J is TRBJ1-1; D is ambiguous. In germline, CDR1 is LNHDA, CDR2 SQIVND (reference sequence). The V gene lost 1 base and the J gene lost 6 bases, with 15 bases spanning the gap. CDR3 size: 15 residues. The CDR3 DNA is TGTGCCAGTAGTATAGCCGACACCCCCTCGTCTGAAGCTTTCTTT. It is translated as CASSIADTPSSEAFF.

Only one count was recorded for this clone. The CDR3 DNA reads as TGCGCCAGCAGCTTGGATGCGGGGGGGCAAGCCGGGGAGCTGTTTTTT. Protein sequence: CASSLDAGGQAGELFF. The chain recombines TRBV5-1 with TRBJ2-2; the match to TRBD2 covers 9 bases. V gave up 0 bases and J gave up 6 bases; unmatched junction bases: 6. Germline loops: CDR1 SGHRS, CDR2 YFSETQ. The CDR3 covers 16 residues.

This clone was seen more than once but under ten times. V gene TRBV14 combines with J gene TRBJ1-2; weak D call: TRBD1 (5 bases). Germline V lookup: CDR1 SGHDN, CDR2 FVKESK. Trimming left V 1 base short and J 4 bases short, with 7 bases between. There are 13 residues in the CDR3. The DNA for the CDR3 is TGTGCCAGCAGCCAAGGACAGTCCTATGGCTACACCTTC. Translated, it gives CASSQGQSYGYTF.

This sequence joins TRBV29-1 and TRBJ2-3; D is perhaps TRBD2 (6 bases). V lost 6 bases and J 6 bases, leaving 13 bases between the germline ends. The CDR3 is 12 residues long. The germline gives CDR1 SQVTM, CDR2 ANQGSEA. This CDR3 is CSVRDSGDTQYF. The CDR3 DNA sequence: TGCAGCGTCCGGGATAGCGGCGATACGCAGTATTTT.

This clone was recorded once. V usage is TRBV24-1 and J usage is TRBJ2-1; the D is unclear. Trimming pared 2 bases from V and 9 bases from J, leaving 13 bases between. Germline CDR1 and CDR2: KGHDR and SFDVKD. This CDR3 is 14 amino acids long. As DNA, the CDR3 is TGTGCCACCAGTGATTCCGTACATACGGGTGAGCAGTTCTTC. Its protein is CATSDSVHTGEQFF.

The chain combines TRBV6-5 with TRBJ1-1; 8 positions match TRBD1. The length of the CDR3 is 14 residues. The germline V gene has CDR1 MNHEY and CDR2 SVGAGI. Trimming cost V 7 bases and J 5 bases; bases outside gene matches: 9. Here the CDR3 reads CASNSAGGGTEAFF. CDR3 nucleotide sequence: TGTGCCAGCAATTCCGCAGGGGGCGGGACTGAAGCTTTCTTT.

This clone has just one count. The chain couples TRBV27 to TRBJ2-7, with TRBD2 identical over 8 bases. V gave up 5 bases and J gave up 6 bases; unmatched junction bases: 9. The CDR3 totals 14 residues. Germline CDR1 reads MNHEY; CDR2 reads SMNVEV (reference sequence). DNA for the CDR3: TGTGCCAGCAGTACGGGGGGGCCTTTGGGCGAGCAGTACTTC. Protein product: CASSTGGPLGEQYF.

The chain links TRBV3-1 (or the pseudogene TRBV3-2) to TRBJ2-7; 11 bases are a match to TRBD2. The V segment lost 5 bases and the J segment 4 bases; nucleotides outside the gene matches: 7. CDR3 length equals 15 residues. Germline loops: CDR1 LGHDT, CDR2 YNNKEL (reference sequence). The CDR3 DNA reads TGTGCCAGCAGCTGGGGACTAGCGGAAACTTACGAGCAGTACTTC. This gives the protein CASSWGLAETYEQYF.

The rearrangement uses TRBV5-1 and TRBJ2-7; TRBD2 matches at 10 bases. This CDR3 spans 18 amino acids. The V and J ends lost 4 bases and 6 bases, in that order; junction bases with no gene match: 19. Germline V gene sequence: CDR1 SGHRS, CDR2 YFSETQ. The CDR3 region is CASSRTPSSSGRFSEQYF. The DNA for the CDR3 is TGCGCCAGCAGCCGTACGCCCTCATCTAGCGGGAGATTCTCCGAGCAGTACTTC.

DNA for the CDR3: TGTGCCAGCAGTTTAAGGTCTAGCGGGCAGGGGGAGCAGTTCTTC. It translates to CASSLRSSGQGEQFF. The chain recombines TRBV28 with TRBJ2-1; 8 nucleotides match TRBD2. V shed 2 bases, J shed 10 bases, and the junction held 10 bases outside the gene matches. Germline CDR1 MDHEN, CDR2 SYDVKM. The CDR3 length is 15 residues.

The gene calls are TRBV19 and TRBJ2-7; a possible D gene is TRBD2 (6 bases). The V end lost 5 bases, the J end lost 3 bases, and 11 bases lay between the germline ends. The CDR3 runs to 13 residues. Germline values: CDR1 LNHDA, CDR2 SQIVND (reference sequence). CDR3 residues: CASSPAGFYEQYF. In DNA, the CDR3 is TGTGCCAGTAGTCCCGCGGGGTTCTACGAGCAGTACTTC.

The CDR3 nucleotides read TGTGCCAGCAGCCCTAACAGGGGGCGCAGCACCGGGGAGCTGTTTTTT. Its protein product is CASSPNRGRSTGELFF. The J gene is TRBJ2-2, the V gene TRBV5-4; 9 nucleotides align to TRBD1. CDR3 length equals 16 residues. CDR1 is SGHNT, CDR2 YYREEE, per germline (reference sequence). After removal of 4 bases from V and 4 bases from J, the junction contained 8 bases not matched to a gene. Full variable domain (outside the CDR3, taken from reference TRBV5-4 and TRBJ2-2): ETGVTQSPTHLIKTRGQQVTLRCSSQSGHNTVSWYQQALGQGPQFIFQYYREEENGRGNFPPRFSGLQFPNYSSELNVNALELDDSALYLCASSPNRGRSTGELFFGEGSRLTVL.

V gene TRBV4-2 combines with J gene TRBJ2-2; 10 bases map to TRBD2. The ends lost 5 bases at V and 8 bases at J; junction bases unmatched: 11. Germline lookup yields CDR1 LGHNA and CDR2 YNFKEQ. The CDR3 is 16 amino acids. The CDR3 region has the DNA TGTGCCAGCAGCTCAATAGCGGGGGGTGGTGGTGGGGAGCTGTTTTTT. Its protein is CASSSIAGGGGGELFF.

The genes are TRBV2 and TRBJ1-4; a possible D gene is TRBD1 (5 bases). Germline V CDR1 and CDR2: SNHLY, FYNNEI. This CDR3 region has 13 residues. Trimming stripped 6 bases from V and 8 bases from J, with 13 bases between. The CDR3 reads CASRAGQAEKLFF. CDR3 sequence (DNA): TGTGCCAGCAGAGCCGGACAAGCCGAAAAACTGTTTTTT.

V and J are TRBV27 and TRBJ1-6; 9 bases map to TRBD1. Germline trimming cut 2 bases from V and 6 bases from J; bases unmatched to any gene: 5. CDR3 length equals 16 residues. Germline V gives CDR1 MNHEY, CDR2 SMNVEV (reference sequence). In DNA form, the CDR3 reads TGTGCCAGCAGTTTACGACAGGGGGGCCTTAATTCACCCCTCCACTTT. This translates into CASSLRQGGLNSPLHF.

V usage is TRBV29-1 and J usage is TRBJ1-1; D not certain. The CDR3 length is 13 residues. Germline CDR1 reads SQVTM; CDR2 reads ANQGSEA. With 5 bases removed from V and 6 bases from J, the gap between germline ends came to 16 bases. CDR3 residues: CSVSAVTRAEAFF. The CDR3 bases are TGCAGCGTTTCTGCGGTGACCCGGGCTGAAGCTTTCTTT.

This sequence joins TRBV5-5 and TRBJ2-7, with 7 bases identical to TRBD1. The CDR3 totals 13 residues. The germline gives CDR1 SGHKS, CDR2 YYEKEE (reference sequence). The V and J ends lost 5 bases and 3 bases, in that order; junction bases with no gene match: 5. CDR3 in amino acids: CASSDDRDYEQYF. The CDR3 DNA is TGTGCCAGCAGTGATGACAGGGACTACGAGCAGTACTTC.

The chain combines TRBV7-3 with TRBJ2-3; 13 bases are shared with TRBD2. The CDR3 runs 15 residues. CDR1 and CDR2 from the germline V gene are SGHTA and FQGTGA. V shed 1 base and J 11 bases; nucleotides not matched to a gene: 6. The CDR3 is CASSLSPRLAGGQYF. CDR3 sequence (DNA): TGTGCCAGCAGCTTAAGCCCTAGACTAGCGGGGGGGCAGTATTTT.

The rearrangement links TRBV18 to TRBJ2-7, with D possibly being TRBD2 (6 bases). The CDR3 has 13 residues. V shed 6 bases and J shed 6 bases, with 15 bases lying between them. Germline V gene lookup returns CDR1 KGHSH and CDR2 LQKENI. The CDR3 region has the DNA TGTGCCAGCTCTCAGGACTATCTTGGCGAGCAGTACTTC. It codes for CASSQDYLGEQYF.

The rearrangement links TRBV6-5 to TRBJ2-1; possibly TRBD2 for D (5 bases). The length of the CDR3 is 15 residues. The germline gives CDR1 MNHEY, CDR2 SVGAGI. V shed 7 bases and J shed 2 bases, with 15 bases lying between them. The CDR3 DNA reads TGTGCCAGCACCCCACGGGGAAGAGCCTACAATGAGCAGTTCTTC. It is translated as CASTPRGRAYNEQFF.

As for this clone: The CDR3 ends on some other residue instead of the conserved phenylalanine or tryptophan, so this is likely a read error. The limits of the CDR3 on the DNA are not certain, so only TCRdb's listed CDR3 is given. The chain couples TRBV4-1 to TRBJ1-2. The CDR3 totals 14 residues, both ends included. From germline, CDR1 is MGHRA and CDR2 YSYEKL. The CDR3 sequence is CASSQDSAGTPISG.